The clone carrying this TCR beta chain came up once. No DNA is shown, since the ends of the CDR3 on it are uncertain; the CDR3 is the one TCRdb lists. This sample is part of a study of blood T cell repertoires in COVID-19. Only in-frame clones appear in the TCRdb table, and some are missing; sequencing was by immunoSEQ multiplex PCR. The table lists 200,000 to 250,000 clones, 70% to 90% of them singletons. The CDR3 extends over 15 residues, inclusive of both ends. Germline CDR1 SNHLY, CDR2 FYNNEI. This TCR derives from a man aged 30-40 years who had recovered from COVID-19. The rearrangement joins TRBV2 to TRBJ2-1; TRBD1 is the table's D call and was not checked against the DNA. The sequenced sample was PBMCs or T cells enriched from blood (not recorded which). CDR3 region: CASSSSPETYNEQFF.